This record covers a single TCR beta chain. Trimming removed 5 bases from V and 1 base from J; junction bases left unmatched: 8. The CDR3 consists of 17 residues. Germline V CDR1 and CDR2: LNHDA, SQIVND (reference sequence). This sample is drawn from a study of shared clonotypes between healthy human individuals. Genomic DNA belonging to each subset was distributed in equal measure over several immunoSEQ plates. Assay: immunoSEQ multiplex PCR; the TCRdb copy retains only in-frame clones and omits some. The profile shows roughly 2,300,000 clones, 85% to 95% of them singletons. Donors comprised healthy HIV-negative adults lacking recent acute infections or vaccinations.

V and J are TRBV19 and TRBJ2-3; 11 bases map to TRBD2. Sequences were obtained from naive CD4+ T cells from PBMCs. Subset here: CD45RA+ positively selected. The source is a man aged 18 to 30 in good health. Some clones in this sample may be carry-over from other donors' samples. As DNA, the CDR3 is TGTGCCAGTAGTCGGGCTAGCGGGAGGCGCGGCACAGATACGCAGTATTTT. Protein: CASSRASGRRGTDTQYF.